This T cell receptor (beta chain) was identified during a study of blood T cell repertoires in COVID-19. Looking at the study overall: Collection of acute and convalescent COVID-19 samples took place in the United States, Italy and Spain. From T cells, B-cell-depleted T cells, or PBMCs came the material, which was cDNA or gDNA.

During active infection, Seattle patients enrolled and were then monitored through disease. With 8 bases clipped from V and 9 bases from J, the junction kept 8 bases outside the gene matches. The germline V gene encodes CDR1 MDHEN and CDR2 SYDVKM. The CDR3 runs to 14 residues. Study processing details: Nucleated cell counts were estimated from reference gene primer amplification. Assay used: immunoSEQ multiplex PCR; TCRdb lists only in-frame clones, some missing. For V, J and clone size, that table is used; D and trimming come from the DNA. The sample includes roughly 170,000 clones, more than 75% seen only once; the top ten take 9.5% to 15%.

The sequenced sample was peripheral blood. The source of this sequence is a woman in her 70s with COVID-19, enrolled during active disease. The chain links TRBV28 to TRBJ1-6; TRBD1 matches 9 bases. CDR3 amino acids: CASVIQGARSPLHF. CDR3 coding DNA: TGTGCCAGCGTCATACAGGGGGCGCGTTCACCCCTCCACTTT.